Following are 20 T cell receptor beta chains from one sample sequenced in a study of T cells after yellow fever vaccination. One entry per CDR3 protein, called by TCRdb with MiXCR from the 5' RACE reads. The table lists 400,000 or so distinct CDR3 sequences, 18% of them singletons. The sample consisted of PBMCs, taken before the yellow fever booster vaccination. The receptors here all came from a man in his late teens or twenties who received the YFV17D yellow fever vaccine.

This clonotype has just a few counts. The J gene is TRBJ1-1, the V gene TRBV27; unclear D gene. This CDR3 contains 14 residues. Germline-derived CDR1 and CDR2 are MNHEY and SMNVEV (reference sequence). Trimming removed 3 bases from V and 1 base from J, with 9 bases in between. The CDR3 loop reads CASSFTRTNTEAFF. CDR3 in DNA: TGTGCCAGCAGTTTTACGCGGACGAACACTGAAGCTTTCTTT.

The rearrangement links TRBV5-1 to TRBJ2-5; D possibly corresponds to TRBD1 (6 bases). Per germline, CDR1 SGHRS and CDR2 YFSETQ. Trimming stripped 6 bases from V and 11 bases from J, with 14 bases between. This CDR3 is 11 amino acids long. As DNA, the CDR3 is TGCGCCAGCATCCTAGACAGGATTCAGTACTTC. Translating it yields CASILDRIQYF.

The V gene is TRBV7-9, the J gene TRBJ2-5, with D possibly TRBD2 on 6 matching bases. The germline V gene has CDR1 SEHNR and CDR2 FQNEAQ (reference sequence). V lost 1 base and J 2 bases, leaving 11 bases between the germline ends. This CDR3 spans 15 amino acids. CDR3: CASSLVETSQETQYF. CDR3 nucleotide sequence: TGTGCCAGCAGCTTAGTTGAGACTAGTCAAGAGACCCAGTACTTC.

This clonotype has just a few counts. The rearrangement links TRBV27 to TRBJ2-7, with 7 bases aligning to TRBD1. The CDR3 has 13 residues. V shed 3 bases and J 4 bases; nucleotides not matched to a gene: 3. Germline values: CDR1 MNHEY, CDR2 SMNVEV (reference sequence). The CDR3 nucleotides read TGTGCCAGCAGTTTGAACAGGGGATACGAGCAGTACGTC. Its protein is CASSLNRGYEQYV.

In DNA, the CDR3 is TGTGCCAGCAGCTTAGCGGCAGGATACTATGGCTACACCTTC. As protein: CASSLAAGYYGYTF. The genes are TRBV7-2 and TRBJ1-2; unclear D gene. Germline CDR1 and CDR2: SGHTA and FQGNSA. V lost 0 bases and J lost 3, with 8 bases in between. CDR3 size: 14 residues.

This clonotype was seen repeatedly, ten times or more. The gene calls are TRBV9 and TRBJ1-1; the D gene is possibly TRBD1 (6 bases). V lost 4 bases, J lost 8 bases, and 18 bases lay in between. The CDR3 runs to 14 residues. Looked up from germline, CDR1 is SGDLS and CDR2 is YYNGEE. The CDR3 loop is CASSQGDRTYEAFF. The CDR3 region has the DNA TGTGCCAGCAGCCAGGGCGACAGGACGTACGAAGCTTTCTTT. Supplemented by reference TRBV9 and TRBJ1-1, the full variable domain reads DSGVTQTPKHLITATGQRVTLRCSPRSGDLSVYWYQQSLDQGLQFLIQYYNGEERAKGNILERFSAQQFPDLHSELNLSSLELGDSALYFCASSQGDRTYEAFFGQGTRLTVV.

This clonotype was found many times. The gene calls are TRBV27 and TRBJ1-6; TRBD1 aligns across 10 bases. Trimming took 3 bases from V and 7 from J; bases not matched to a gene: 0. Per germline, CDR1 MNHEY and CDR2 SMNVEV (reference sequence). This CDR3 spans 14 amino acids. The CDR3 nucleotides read TGTGCCAGCAGTTTGGACAGGGGGAATTCACCCCTCCACTTT. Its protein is CASSLDRGNSPLHF.

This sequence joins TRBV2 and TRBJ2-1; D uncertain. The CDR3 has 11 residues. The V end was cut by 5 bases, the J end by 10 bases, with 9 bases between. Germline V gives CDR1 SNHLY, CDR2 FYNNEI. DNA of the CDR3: TGTGCCAGCAGTCCCCGCTCAGAGCAGTTCTTC. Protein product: CASSPRSEQFF.

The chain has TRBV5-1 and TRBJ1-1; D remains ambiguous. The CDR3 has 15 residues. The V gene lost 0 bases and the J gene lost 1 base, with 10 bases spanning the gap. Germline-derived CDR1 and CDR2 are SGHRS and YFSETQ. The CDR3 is CASSLEGSENTEAFF. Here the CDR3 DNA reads TGCGCCAGCAGCTTGGAGGGCAGTGAGAACACTGAAGCTTTCTTT.

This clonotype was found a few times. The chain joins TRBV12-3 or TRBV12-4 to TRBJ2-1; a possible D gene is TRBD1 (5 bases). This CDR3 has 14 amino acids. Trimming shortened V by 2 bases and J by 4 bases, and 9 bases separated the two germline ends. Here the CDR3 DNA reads TGTGCCAGCAGTTTACTTCGGACATACAATGAGCAGTTCTTC. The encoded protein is CASSLLRTYNEQFF.

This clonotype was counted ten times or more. The CDR3 region is CASSRTGSYEQYF. The DNA for the CDR3 is TGTGCCAGCAGTCGTACAGGATCTTATGAGCAGTACTTC. The genes are TRBV27 and TRBJ2-7, with D perhaps matching TRBD1 (5 bases). CDR3 size: 13 residues. V shed 5 bases and J shed 7 bases, with 15 bases lying between them. CDR1 is MNHEY, CDR2 SMNVEV, per germline (reference sequence).

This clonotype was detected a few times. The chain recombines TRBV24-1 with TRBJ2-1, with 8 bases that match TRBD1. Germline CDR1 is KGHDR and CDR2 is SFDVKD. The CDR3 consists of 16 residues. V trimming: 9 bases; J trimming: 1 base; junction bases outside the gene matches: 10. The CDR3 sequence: CATSSGTGESYNEQFF. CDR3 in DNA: TGTGCCACCTCATCGGGGACAGGCGAGTCCTACAATGAGCAGTTCTTC.

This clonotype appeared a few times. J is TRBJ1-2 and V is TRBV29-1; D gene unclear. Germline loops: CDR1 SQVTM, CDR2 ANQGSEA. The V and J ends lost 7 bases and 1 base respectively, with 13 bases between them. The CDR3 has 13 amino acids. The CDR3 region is CSAALGSNYGYTF. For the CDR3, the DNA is TGCAGCGCTGCTTTAGGGAGTAACTATGGCTACACCTTC. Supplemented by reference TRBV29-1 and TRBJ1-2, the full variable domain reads SAVISQKPSRDICQRGTSLTIQCQVDSQVTMMFWYRQQPGQSLTLIATANQGSEATYESGFVIDKFPISRPNLTFSTLTVSNMSPEDSSIYLCSAALGSNYGYTFGSGTRLTVV.

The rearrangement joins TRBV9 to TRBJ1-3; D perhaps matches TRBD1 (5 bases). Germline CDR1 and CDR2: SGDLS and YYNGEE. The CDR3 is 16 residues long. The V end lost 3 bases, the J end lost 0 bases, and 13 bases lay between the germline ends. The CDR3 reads CASSGTGHGSGNTIYF. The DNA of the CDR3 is TGTGCCAGCAGCGGTACAGGCCACGGCTCTGGAAACACCATATATTTT.

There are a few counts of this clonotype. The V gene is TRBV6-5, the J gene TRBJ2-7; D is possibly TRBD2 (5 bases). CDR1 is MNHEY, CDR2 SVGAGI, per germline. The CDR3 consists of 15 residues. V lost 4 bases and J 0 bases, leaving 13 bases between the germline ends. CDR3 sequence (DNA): TGTGCCAGCAGTTCCGCCCTGGCGGGCTCCTACGAGCAGTACTTC. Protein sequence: CASSSALAGSYEQYF.

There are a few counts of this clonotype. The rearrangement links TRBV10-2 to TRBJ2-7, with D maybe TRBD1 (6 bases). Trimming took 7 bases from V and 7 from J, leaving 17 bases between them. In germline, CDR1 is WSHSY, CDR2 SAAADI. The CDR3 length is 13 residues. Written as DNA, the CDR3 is TGCGCCAGCACGTTTCAGGGGTTCACAGAGCAGTACTTC. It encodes CASTFQGFTEQYF.

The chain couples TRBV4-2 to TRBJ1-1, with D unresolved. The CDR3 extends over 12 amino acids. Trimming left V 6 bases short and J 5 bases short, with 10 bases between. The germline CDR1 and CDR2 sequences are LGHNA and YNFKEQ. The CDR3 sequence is CASSKEVTEAFF. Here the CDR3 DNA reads TGTGCCAGCAGTAAGGAGGTAACTGAAGCTTTCTTT.

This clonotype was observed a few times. The CDR3 loop reads CASSSGQVDYGYTF. CDR3 sequence (DNA): TGCGCCAGCAGCTCGGGACAGGTAGACTATGGCTACACCTTC. The gene calls are TRBV5-1 and TRBJ1-2, with 8 bases lining up with TRBD1. V lost 3 bases, J lost 3 bases, and 4 bases stayed unmatched. The CDR3 runs to 14 residues. The germline V gene encodes CDR1 SGHRS and CDR2 YFSETQ.

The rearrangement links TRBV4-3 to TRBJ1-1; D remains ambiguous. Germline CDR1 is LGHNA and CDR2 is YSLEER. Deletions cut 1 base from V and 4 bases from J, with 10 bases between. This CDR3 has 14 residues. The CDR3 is CASSQVAGITEAFF. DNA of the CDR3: TGCGCCAGCAGCCAAGTAGCAGGAATCACTGAAGCTTTCTTT.

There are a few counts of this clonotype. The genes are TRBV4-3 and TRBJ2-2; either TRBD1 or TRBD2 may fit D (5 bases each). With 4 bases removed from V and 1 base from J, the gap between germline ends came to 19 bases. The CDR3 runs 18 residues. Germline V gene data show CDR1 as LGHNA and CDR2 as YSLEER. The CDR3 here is CASSRMASGTVNTGELFF. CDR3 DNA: TGCGCCAGCAGCCGGATGGCCTCCGGGACGGTGAACACCGGGGAGCTGTTTTTT.